The 21 T cell receptor beta chains in this list originate from one sample, sequenced in a study of Ad26.COV2.S vaccination and SARS-CoV-2 variants. Assay used: immunoSEQ multiplex PCR; TCRdb lists only in-frame clones, some missing. In the table there are about 350,000 clones, approximately 86% of which are singletons. This sample's treatment: around 19 received Ad26.COV2.S at low or high dose, single or two shots; five or six received placebo; per-sample allocation not given. Sampling was performed 63 days after the first vaccine or placebo injection. This material consisted of peripheral blood, taken in a trial of Ad26.COV2.S vaccine versus placebo. The receptors here all came from a person aged 18-60 years who received the Ad26.COV2.S COVID-19 vaccine or a placebo.

This CDR3 is CAWSVGRSYEQYF. The DNA for the CDR3 is TGTGCCTGGAGTGTTGGTAGATCCTACGAGCAGTACTTC. This chain links TRBV30 with TRBJ2-7; no reliable D call. Per the germline V gene, CDR1 is GTSNPN and CDR2 is SVGIG (reference sequence). Trimming shortened V by 0 bases and J by 1 base, and 7 bases separated the two germline ends. CDR3 size: 13 residues.

The chain carries TRBV27 and TRBJ2-3, with unresolved D. V lost 3 bases to trimming and J lost 4 bases, with 11 bases between them. Germline V gene data show CDR1 as MNHEY and CDR2 as SMNVEV (reference sequence). CDR3 length equals 14 residues. The CDR3 protein is CASSFDRMSDTQYF. In nucleotides, the CDR3 is TGTGCCAGCAGTTTTGACCGAATGTCAGATACGCAGTATTTT.

This clone was found once. This chain uses TRBV3-1 (or the pseudogene TRBV3-2) with TRBJ2-5; perhaps TRBD2 as D (6 bases). Trimming took 4 bases from V and 5 from J, leaving 11 bases between them. Germline loops: CDR1 LGHDT, CDR2 YNNKEL (reference sequence). This CDR3 has 13 residues. The chain's CDR3 is CASSPDGGETQYF. CDR3 nucleotides: TGTGCCAGCAGCCCGGATGGGGGGGAGACCCAGTACTTC.

The J gene is TRBJ1-1, the V gene TRBV14; weak D call: TRBD1 (6 bases). Per germline, CDR1 SGHDN and CDR2 FVKESK. CDR3 length: 14 residues. The germline V and J ends were trimmed by 3 bases and 3 bases, with 11 bases remaining between them. For the CDR3, the DNA is TGTGCCAGCAGCCACGGGGGGCGCGACACTGAAGCTTTCTTT. This encodes CASSHGGRDTEAFF.

The chain carries TRBV6-2 or TRBV6-3 and TRBJ2-1; the D is unclear. This CDR3 spans 12 amino acids. The ends were cut back, 4 bases at V and 8 bases at J, with 9 bases in the middle. CDR1 is MNHEY and CDR2 is SVGEGT in the germline V gene. For the CDR3, the DNA is TGTGCCAGCAGTTGGTCCTCCTATGAGCAGTTCTTC. As protein: CASSWSSYEQFF.

This clone was seen a few times. The genes are TRBV27 and TRBJ1-1; 8 bases agree with TRBD1. Germline-derived CDR1 and CDR2 are MNHEY and SMNVEV (reference sequence). Germline trimming cut 5 bases from V and 1 base from J; bases unmatched to any gene: 6. The CDR3 covers 15 residues. The DNA of the CDR3 is TGTGCCAGCAGTCCCGGACAGGGTTGGAACACTGAAGCTTTCTTT. Protein: CASSPGQGWNTEAFF.

The chain employs TRBV10-3 and TRBJ2-7; weak D call: TRBD2 (5 bases). The germline V gene has CDR1 ENHRY and CDR2 SYGVKD. Trimming stripped 10 bases from V and 5 bases from J, with 18 bases between. The CDR3 runs 13 residues. CDR3 protein: CATAIPGIHEQYF. The DNA of the CDR3 is TGTGCCACCGCAATTCCGGGGATCCACGAGCAGTACTTC.

The chain combines TRBV18 with TRBJ1-2; a possible D gene is TRBD1 (5 bases). Germline CDR1 KGHSH, CDR2 LQKENI. This CDR3 spans 13 amino acids. Trimming took 3 bases from V and 2 from J, leaving 7 bases between them. CDR3 bases: TGTGCCAGCTCACCCAGGGACAACTATGGCTACACCTTC. Translating gives CASSPRDNYGYTF.

The rearrangement links TRBV28 to TRBJ1-2, with D uncertain. The CDR3 sequence is 18 residues long. The germline V gene has CDR1 MDHEN and CDR2 SYDVKM. V shed 2 bases and J shed 4 bases, with 23 bases lying between them. The CDR3 sequence: CASSLGTHDLAAAYGYTF. The CDR3 DNA is TGTGCCAGCAGTTTAGGAACTCACGACCTTGCGGCGGCCTATGGCTACACCTTC.

This clone occurred a few times. The J gene is TRBJ1-4, the V gene TRBV18; D remains unclear. Trimming left V 2 bases short and J 7 bases short, with 14 bases between. Germline V gives CDR1 KGHSH, CDR2 LQKENI. CDR3 length: 15 residues. The CDR3 region has the DNA TGTGCCAGCTCACCAGTCGGGGTCTCGGGTGAAAAACTGTTTTTT. Amino acids: CASSPVGVSGEKLFF.

The chain joins TRBV4-3 to TRBJ2-2; tentative D call: TRBD1 (6 bases). The V end lost 5 bases, the J end lost 0 bases, and 13 bases lay between the germline ends. Germline lookup yields CDR1 LGHNA and CDR2 YSLEER. The CDR3 length is 16 residues. CDR3 DNA sequence: TGCGCCAGCAGCTTATACGGGACATCGAACACCGGGGAGCTGTTTTTT. This encodes CASSLYGTSNTGELFF.

V and J are TRBV10-3 and TRBJ2-1, with D possibly being TRBD1 or TRBD2 (6 bases each). CDR3 length: 16 amino acids. Per the germline V gene, CDR1 is ENHRY and CDR2 is SYGVKD. Trimming took off 0 bases at V and 7 bases at J, with 16 bases between the two ends. The CDR3 is CAISESGGQGPNEQFF. The DNA for the CDR3 is TGTGCCATCAGTGAGTCGGGGGGCCAGGGGCCAAATGAGCAGTTCTTC.

Comments on this clone: At one boundary the junction diverges from the germline segment, which might be a read error. V gene TRBV28 combines with J gene TRBJ2-5; D possibly matches TRBD1 or TRBD2 (5 bases each). This CDR3 has 14 residues. The V gene's germline CDR1 is MDHEN and CDR2 SYDVKM. CDR3 amino acids: CASSSGRLQGTQYF. The DNA for the CDR3 is TGTGCCAGCAGTTCGGGACGGCTACAAGGGACCCAGTACTTC.

The V and J genes are TRBV25-1 and TRBJ2-1; D is perhaps TRBD1 or TRBD2 (6 bases each). The CDR3 length is 12 residues. Per the germline V gene, CDR1 is MGHDK and CDR2 is SYGVNS. CDR3: CSSSGGHNEQFF. CDR3 DNA: TGTTCCTCCTCCGGGGGCCACAATGAGCAGTTCTTC.

The rearrangement joins TRBV12-3 or TRBV12-4 to TRBJ1-1, with 7 bases lining up with TRBD1. V trimming: 7 bases; J trimming: 3 bases; junction bases outside the gene matches: 5. CDR3 size: 13 residues. CDR3 nucleotides: TGTGCCAGCACCGTAGACAGGGACACTGAAGCTTTCTTT. Translated: CASTVDRDTEAFF.

This chain connects TRBV7-9 to TRBJ2-3; D remains unclear. The CDR3 sequence is 13 residues long. Trimming removed 3 bases from V and 0 bases from J, with 4 bases in between. Germline lookup yields CDR1 SEHNR and CDR2 FQNEAQ (reference sequence). CDR3 DNA sequence: TGTGCCAGCAGCTTGCCCAGCACAGATACGCAGTATTTT. This translates into CASSLPSTDTQYF.

The chain recombines TRBV29-1 with TRBJ2-5; D uncertain. The CDR3 is made up of 13 amino acids. V was pared by 3 bases and J by 5 bases, with 13 bases between. The germline CDR1 and CDR2 sequences are SQVTM and ANQGSEA. Written as DNA, the CDR3 is TGCAGCGTTGATGGCCTCAGGTGGGAGACCCAGTACTTC. This codes for CSVDGLRWETQYF.

This chain links TRBV4-1 with TRBJ2-5, with 7 bases identical to TRBD1. This CDR3 spans 14 amino acids. CDR1 and CDR2 (germline): MGHRA, YSYEKL. With 3 bases clipped from V and 5 bases from J, the junction kept 6 bases outside the gene matches. The CDR3 DNA follows: TGCGCCAGCAGCCAGGACAGGAACGTGGAGACCCAGTACTTC. Its protein product is CASSQDRNVETQYF.

This chain joins TRBV3-1 (or the pseudogene TRBV3-2) and TRBJ2-3; possibly TRBD1 or TRBD2 for D (5 bases each). CDR1 LGHDT and CDR2 YNNKEL come from the germline V gene (reference sequence). The CDR3 sequence is 16 residues long. V was clipped by 4 bases and J by 4 bases, with 18 bases between them. This CDR3 reads CASSPGGWPRADTQYF. CDR3 nucleotide sequence: TGTGCCAGCAGCCCCGGAGGTTGGCCCAGGGCAGATACGCAGTATTTT.

V usage is TRBV19 and J usage is TRBJ1-4; the D gene is possibly TRBD1 (5 bases). The CDR3 consists of 15 residues. CDR1 and CDR2 from the germline V gene are LNHDA and SQIVND (reference sequence). Trimming left V 5 bases short and J 3 bases short, with 13 bases between. CDR3 sequence reads: CASSPPDKPNEKLFF. CDR3 DNA sequence: TGTGCCAGTAGTCCACCGGACAAACCTAATGAAAAACTGTTTTTT.

The chain joins TRBV7-9 to TRBJ1-5, with a tentative D call TRBD1 (6 bases). V was cut by 0 bases and J by 2 bases, with 11 bases left in between. The CDR3 extends over 16 amino acids. CDR1 SEHNR and CDR2 FQNEAQ come from the germline V gene (reference sequence). CDR3 sequence: CASSLALGGGNQPQHF. In nucleotides, the CDR3 is TGTGCCAGCAGCTTAGCTTTGGGGGGCGGCAATCAGCCCCAGCATTTT.